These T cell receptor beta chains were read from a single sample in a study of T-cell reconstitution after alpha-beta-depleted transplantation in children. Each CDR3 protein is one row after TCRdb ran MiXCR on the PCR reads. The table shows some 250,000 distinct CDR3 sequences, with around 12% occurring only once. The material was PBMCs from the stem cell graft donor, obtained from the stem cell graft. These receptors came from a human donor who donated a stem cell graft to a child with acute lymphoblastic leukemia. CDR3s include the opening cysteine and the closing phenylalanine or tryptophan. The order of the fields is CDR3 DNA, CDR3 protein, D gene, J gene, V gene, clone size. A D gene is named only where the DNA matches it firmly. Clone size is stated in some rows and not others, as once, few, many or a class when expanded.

cdr3_nt: TGCAGCGTCGCCACTCCCGGAGGCACTGAAGCTTTCTTT; cdr3_aa: CSVATPGGTEAFF; d_call: .; j_call: TRBJ1-1; v_call: TRBV29-1; clone_size: many
cdr3_nt: TGTGCCAGCAGCCCCAAAACAGCGGGGGCAATCTACGAGCAGTACTTC; cdr3_aa: CASSPKTAGAIYEQYF; d_call: TRBD2; j_call: TRBJ2-7; v_call: TRBV4-2; clone_size: few
cdr3_nt: TGTGCCAGCCAAAGAAACGGGGGATATCAGCCCCAGCATTTT; cdr3_aa: CASQRNGGYQPQHF; d_call: .; j_call: TRBJ1-5; v_call: TRBV27; clone_size: many
cdr3_nt: TGTGCCAGCAGCGGGAGGGGGGTTGCAGAGACCCAGTACTTC; cdr3_aa: CASSGRGVAETQYF; d_call: .; j_call: TRBJ2-5; v_call: TRBV9; clone_size: many
cdr3_nt: TGTGCCAGCGGAAAGGCGGCTCGAGGAAACACCATATATTTT; cdr3_aa: CASGKAARGNTIYF; d_call: .; j_call: TRBJ1-3; v_call: TRBV12-3/TRBV12-4; clone_size: few
cdr3_nt: TGCAGTGCCGACTCCTACGAGCAGTACTTC; cdr3_aa: CSADSYEQYF; d_call: .; j_call: TRBJ2-7; v_call: TRBV20-1; clone_size: many
cdr3_nt: TGTGCCAGCAGCCCTCAGCGGGAGCACGGCGAGCAGTACTTC; cdr3_aa: CASSPQREHGEQYF; d_call: TRBD2; j_call: TRBJ2-7; v_call: TRBV9; clone_size: many
cdr3_nt: TGTGCCAGCAGCAATAGGGGGGGGGGCACTGGGGCCAACGTCCTGACTTTC; cdr3_aa: CASSNRGGGTGANVLTF; d_call: .; j_call: TRBJ2-6; v_call: TRBV7-2; clone_size: .
cdr3_nt: TGCGCCAGCAGCCAAAGGGGAGGGGACAATGAGCAGTTCTTC; cdr3_aa: CASSQRGGDNEQFF; d_call: TRBD2; j_call: TRBJ2-1; v_call: TRBV4-1; clone_size: many
cdr3_nt: TGCGCCAGCAGCCAAGGGGGAAGGGAGTACAATGAGCAGTTCTTC; cdr3_aa: CASSQGGREYNEQFF; d_call: .; j_call: TRBJ2-1; v_call: TRBV4-3; clone_size: many
cdr3_nt: TGTGCCAGCAGCCCGACTAGCGGGGGGTCCTCCTACGAGCAGTACTTC; cdr3_aa: CASSPTSGGSSYEQYF; d_call: TRBD2; j_call: TRBJ2-7; v_call: TRBV7-2; clone_size: many
cdr3_nt: TGTGCCAGCAGCCCGGGGCTAGCGGATACCGGGGAGCTGTTTTTT; cdr3_aa: CASSPGLADTGELFF; d_call: TRBD2; j_call: TRBJ2-2; v_call: TRBV28; clone_size: many
cdr3_nt: TGTGCCAGCAGCTTAGGTTTAGGGGTAGGCGACACTGAAGCTTTCTTT; cdr3_aa: CASSLGLGVGDTEAFF; d_call: .; j_call: TRBJ1-1; v_call: TRBV7-2; clone_size: few
cdr3_nt: TGTGCCAGCAGTGCGGCCAGGGTGGGTTTTAGTGAGCAGTTCTTC; cdr3_aa: CASSAARVGFSEQFF; d_call: .; j_call: TRBJ2-1; v_call: TRBV25-1; clone_size: once
cdr3_nt: TGTGCCAGCAGCCAAGTATACAGTAACAGGGAGCAGTTCTTC; cdr3_aa: CASSQVYSNREQFF; d_call: .; j_call: TRBJ2-1; v_call: TRBV4-2; clone_size: many
cdr3_nt: TGTGCCAGCAATGACAGGGCTTCCTACAATGAGCAGTTCTTC; cdr3_aa: CASNDRASYNEQFF; d_call: TRBD1; j_call: TRBJ2-1; v_call: TRBV6-1; clone_size: few
cdr3_nt: TGCAGCGTTGAGGGCGGGAGGTCCTACAATGAGCAGTTCTTC; cdr3_aa: CSVEGGRSYNEQFF; d_call: TRBD2; j_call: TRBJ2-1; v_call: TRBV29-1; clone_size: many
cdr3_nt: TGTGCCAGCAGCGTCACGGGTGGGGGCTACGAGCAGTACTTC; cdr3_aa: CASSVTGGGYEQYF; d_call: .; j_call: TRBJ2-7; v_call: TRBV9; clone_size: many
cdr3_nt: TGTGCCAGCAGCGTAGACTCCGACTACGAGCAGTACTTC; cdr3_aa: CASSVDSDYEQYF; d_call: .; j_call: TRBJ2-7; v_call: TRBV9; clone_size: many
cdr3_nt: TGCAGCGGGGAAGCGCGAGCGGGTAGCGCAGATACGCAGTATTTT; cdr3_aa: CSGEARAGSADTQYF; d_call: .; j_call: TRBJ2-3; v_call: TRBV29-1; clone_size: many
cdr3_nt: TGTGCCATCAGGCCGGGACTAGCTACCTACGAGCAGTACTTC; cdr3_aa: CAIRPGLATYEQYF; d_call: TRBD2; j_call: TRBJ2-7; v_call: TRBV10-3; clone_size: many
cdr3_nt: TGTGCCAGCATACGGGACAGGGACACTGAAGCTTTCTTT; cdr3_aa: CASIRDRDTEAFF; d_call: TRBD1; j_call: TRBJ1-1; v_call: TRBV2; clone_size: .
cdr3_nt: TGCAGTGCTGGGAGGGGTATTCAGCCCCAGCATTTT; cdr3_aa: CSAGRGIQPQHF; d_call: .; j_call: TRBJ1-5; v_call: TRBV20-1; clone_size: many
cdr3_nt: TGTGCCAGCAGCTCCGCGCCCGGGTCCTTGACCGGGGAGCTGTTTTTT; cdr3_aa: CASSSAPGSLTGELFF; d_call: .; j_call: TRBJ2-2; v_call: TRBV7-6; clone_size: many